Below are 29 T cell receptor beta chains sequenced from a single sample in a study of OX40 agonist ivuxolimab in advanced cancers. Clones were sequenced by immunoSEQ multiplex PCR, and TCRdb holds only the in-frame ones, with some missing. The sample includes roughly 64,000 clones, roughly four fifths of them seen just once. The sequenced sample was CD4+ or CD8+ T cells sorted from blood, obtained in a trial of the OX40 agonist ivuxolimab. The receptor set was obtained from an adult with an advanced solid tumor such as melanoma, head and neck, liver or kidney cancer.

The V and J genes are TRBV28 and TRBJ2-7, with D hard to call. The CDR3 is 11 residues long. Per the germline V gene, CDR1 is MDHEN and CDR2 is SYDVKM. Trimming shortened V by 5 bases and J by 6 bases, and 8 bases separated the two germline ends. The CDR3 loop reads CASSPASEQYF. The CDR3 bases are TGTGCCAGCAGTCCTGCATCCGAGCAGTACTTC.

The DNA of the CDR3 is TGCAGTGCTAGTGGCCCCGGAAAACTGTTTTTT. This codes for CSASGPGKLFF. The J gene is TRBJ1-4, the V gene TRBV20-1; D gene ambiguous. The CDR3 is 11 residues long. Germline lookup yields CDR1 DFQATT and CDR2 SNEGSKA (reference sequence). Trimming removed 3 bases at V and 10 bases at J, with 9 bases between.

The V and J genes are TRBV5-6 and TRBJ1-1; D unclear. The CDR3 is 14 amino acids. Germline V CDR1 and CDR2: SGHDT, YYEEEE. V was clipped by 5 bases and J by 0 bases, with 11 bases between them. Here the CDR3 DNA reads TGTGCCAGCAGGGTGAGGGTTTTGAACACTGAAGCTTTCTTT. Amino acids: CASRVRVLNTEAFF.

The V gene is TRBV5-1, the J gene TRBJ2-5; 9 bases map to TRBD2. Germline CDR1 is SGHRS and CDR2 is YFSETQ. V gave up 0 bases and J gave up 1 base; unmatched junction bases: 16. The CDR3 totals 20 residues. The CDR3 DNA reads TGCGCCAGCAGCTTGGCGTTCGGGGCTAGCGGGGCTCACCCCCAAGAGACCCAGTACTTC. It encodes CASSLAFGASGAHPQETQYF.

The chain uses TRBV2 and TRBJ2-7; D gene uncertain. Germline V gives CDR1 SNHLY, CDR2 FYNNEI. This CDR3 is built from 14 residues. Trimming pared 2 bases from V and 0 bases from J, leaving 8 bases between. The CDR3 loop is CASSEIGFSYEQYF. For the CDR3, the DNA is TGTGCCAGCAGTGAAATTGGCTTCTCCTACGAGCAGTACTTC. The full variable domain, with the rest looked up from reference TRBV2 and TRBJ2-7, is EPEVTQTPSHQVTQMGQEVILRCVPISNHLYFYWYRQILGQKVEFLVSFYNNEISEKSEIFDDQFSVERPDGSNFTLKIRSTKLEDSAMYFCASSEIGFSYEQYFGPGTRLTVT.

The chain employs TRBV5-6 and TRBJ2-2; perhaps TRBD1 as D (5 bases). The germline V gene has CDR1 SGHDT and CDR2 YYEEEE. Trimming removed 1 base from V and 0 bases from J, with 10 bases in between. This CDR3 spans 16 amino acids. CDR3 DNA sequence: TGTGCCAGCAGCTTGAGGGGCCTCACGAACACCGGGGAGCTGTTTTTT. Translating it yields CASSLRGLTNTGELFF.

V is TRBV5-1 and J is TRBJ2-5; D may be TRBD1 or TRBD2 (5 bases each). The J call may be wrong; the DNA end is better matched by TRBJ2-7. The CDR3 runs to 13 residues. CDR1 and CDR2 (germline): SGHRS, YFSETQ. In DNA, the CDR3 is TGCGCCAGCAGACGGGACCTATCCTACGAGCAGTACTTC. Protein: CASRRDLSYEQYF.

V and J are TRBV7-9 and TRBJ1-1; 9 nucleotides match TRBD1. Germline V CDR1 and CDR2: SEHNR, FQNEAQ (reference sequence). With 1 base clipped from V and 8 bases from J, the junction kept 8 bases outside the gene matches. The CDR3 totals 15 residues. The CDR3 nucleotides are TGTGCCAGCAGCTTAGGTACAGGGGGCACACCCGAAGCTTTCTTT. This encodes CASSLGTGGTPEAFF. The full variable domain, with the rest looked up from reference TRBV7-9 and TRBJ1-1, is DTGVSQNPRHKITKRGQNVTFRCDPISEHNRLYWYRQTLGQGPEFLTYFQNEAQLEKSRLLSDRFSAERPKGSFSTLEIQRTEQGDSAMYLCASSLGTGGTPEAFFGQGTRLTVV.

This clone was detected only once. The chain employs TRBV7-2 and TRBJ1-3; the match to TRBD1 covers 7 bases. V lost 1 base, J lost 8 bases, and 5 bases stayed unmatched. The CDR3 is made up of 14 amino acids. Germline CDR1 SGHTA, CDR2 FQGNSA. This CDR3 reads CASSLGAGGYTIYF. CDR3 bases: TGTGCCAGCAGCTTAGGAGCAGGGGGATACACCATATATTTT. The whole variable domain, remainder taken from reference TRBV7-2 and TRBJ1-3, is GAGVSQSPSNKVTEKGKDVELRCDPISGHTALYWYRQSLGQGLEFLIYFQGNSAPDKSGLPSDRFSAERTGGSVSTLTIQRTQQEDSAVYLCASSLGAGGYTIYFGEGSWLTVV.

DNA for the CDR3: TGTGCCAGCAGCTACACAGATACGCAGTATTTT. Translating it yields CASSYTDTQYF. The J gene is TRBJ2-3, the V gene TRBV9, with D unresolved. There are 11 residues in the CDR3. Germline loops: CDR1 SGDLS, CDR2 YYNGEE. Trimming took off 4 bases at V and 2 bases at J, with 2 bases between the two ends. The whole variable domain, filled in from reference TRBV9 and TRBJ2-3, reads DSGVTQTPKHLITATGQRVTLRCSPRSGDLSVYWYQQSLDQGLQFLIQYYNGEERAKGNILERFSAQQFPDLHSELNLSSLELGDSALYFCASSYTDTQYFGPGTRLTVL.

The rearrangement links TRBV7-2 to TRBJ2-5; D uncertain. Germline V CDR1 and CDR2: SGHTA, FQGNSA. The CDR3 is 13 residues long. V was cut by 1 base and J by 3 bases, with 6 bases left in between. The DNA for the CDR3 is TGTGCCAGCAGCTTAGTGATAAAAGAGACCCAGTACTTC. Its protein product is CASSLVIKETQYF.

This chain connects TRBV7-2 to TRBJ2-5; 15 bases fit TRBD2. Matching the DNA end better, TRBJ2-7 makes the J call doubtful. The CDR3 runs to 16 residues. Germline V gene lookup returns CDR1 SGHTA and CDR2 FQGNSA. The CDR3 DNA reads as TGTGCCAGCAGCTTGGCCGGGACTAGCGGGGGGTACGAGCAGTACTTC. Its protein product is CASSLAGTSGGYEQYF.

This clone was seen more than once but under ten times. The genes are TRBV6-6 and TRBJ1-1; D not resolved. This CDR3 comprises 16 residues. V dropped 4 bases and J dropped 0 bases, with 15 bases sitting between them. Looked up from germline, CDR1 is MNHNY and CDR2 is SVGAGI (reference sequence). The CDR3, as DNA: TGTGCCAGCAGTTCACCGGGAGCAACTATGAACACTGAAGCTTTCTTT. As protein: CASSSPGATMNTEAFF.

The chain is built from TRBV5-5 and TRBJ1-1; D gene uncertain. The CDR3 contains 12 residues. The V gene's germline CDR1 is SGHKS and CDR2 YYEKEE (reference sequence). Deletions cut 0 bases from V and 10 bases from J, with 10 bases between. This CDR3 is CASSLGVGLAFF. The CDR3 coding sequence is TGTGCCAGCAGCTTGGGGGTGGGGTTAGCTTTCTTT. Full variable domain (missing parts from reference TRBV5-5 and TRBJ1-1): DAGVTQSPTHLIKTRGQQVTLRCSPISGHKSVSWYQQVLGQGPQFIFQYYEKEERGRGNFPDRFSARQFPNYSSELNVNALLLGDSALYLCASSLGVGLAFFGQGTRLTVV.

This clone was seen once. A read error may account for a junction end that differs from germline. The rearrangement links TRBV5-6 to TRBJ2-1; 9 bases match TRBD1. From germline, CDR1 is SGHDT and CDR2 YYEEEE. The CDR3 is made up of 13 amino acids. The CDR3 here is CASSLEDRDRVLF. CDR3 DNA sequence: TGTGCCAGCAGCTTAGAAGACCGGGACAGGGTTCTCTTC.

The chain couples TRBV19 to TRBJ2-7, with D possibly being TRBD1 or TRBD2 (5 bases each). The CDR3 is made up of 15 amino acids. From germline, CDR1 is LNHDA and CDR2 SQIVND (reference sequence). Trimming cost V 7 bases and J 6 bases, with 22 bases left between them. In nucleotides, the CDR3 is TGTGCCAGTACATATTTTGGTGGGACCCCTAGCGAGCAGTACTTC. It is translated as CASTYFGGTPSEQYF.

This clone was seen only a few times. This sequence joins TRBV29-1 and TRBJ1-2, with 9 bases aligning to TRBD1. Germline CDR1 reads SQVTM; CDR2 reads ANQGSEA. CDR3 length: 14 amino acids. J lost 4 bases, V lost 6 bases, and 9 bases had no gene match. CDR3 amino acids: CSVAQGTGTYGYTF. The CDR3 DNA reads TGCAGCGTAGCTCAGGGGACAGGGACCTATGGCTACACCTTC.

This sequence joins TRBV7-9 and TRBJ2-7; 11 bases map to TRBD1. Germline assignment: CDR1 SEHNR and CDR2 FQNEAQ (reference sequence). CDR3 length: 16 amino acids. J lost 3 bases, V lost 4 bases, and 8 bases had no gene match. CDR3 DNA: TGTGCCAGCAGCTCCCAAATGGGACAGGGGGACTACGAGCAGTACTTC. Encoded protein: CASSSQMGQGDYEQYF.

J is TRBJ1-6 and V is TRBV2; 8 nucleotides align to TRBD1. V lost 3 bases, J lost 6 bases, and 7 bases stayed unmatched. This CDR3 is built from 16 residues. Germline V gene data show CDR1 as SNHLY and CDR2 as FYNNEI. For the CDR3, the DNA is TGTGCCAGCAGTGAGAGGGCAGGGGGCACTAATTCACCCCTCCACTTT. Amino acids: CASSERAGGTNSPLHF.

As concerns this clone: Relative to the germline gene, one junction end is altered; a read error may explain this. This rearrangement joins TRBV7-9 to TRBJ1-5, with TRBD1 identical over 7 bases. Germline CDR1 reads SEHNR; CDR2 reads FQNEAQ (reference sequence). The CDR3 loop spans 16 amino acids. CDR3 in DNA: TGCGCCAGCAGCCAGGGGACAGAAAATAGCAATCAGCCCCAGCATTTT. Protein sequence: CASSQGTENSNQPQHF.

This rearrangement joins TRBV27 to TRBJ2-3; 7 nucleotides align to TRBD2. Germline V gene lookup returns CDR1 MNHEY and CDR2 SMNVEV (reference sequence). The CDR3 extends over 16 amino acids. This chain's CDR3 is CAVSPLGGSSTDTQYF. The CDR3, as DNA: TGTGCGGTTTCACCCTTGGGGGGGTCTAGCACAGATACGCAGTATTTT.

The chain links TRBV5-4 to TRBJ1-6; D possibly corresponds to TRBD1 (5 bases). Germline CDR1 is SGHNT and CDR2 is YYREEE (reference sequence). The CDR3 consists of 16 residues. The V gene lost 4 bases and the J gene lost 8 bases, with 19 bases spanning the gap. The CDR3 reads CASSTAGTAGYSPLHF. CDR3 coding DNA: TGTGCCAGCAGCACTGCCGGGACCGCCGGTTATTCACCCCTCCACTTT.

V usage is TRBV18 and J usage is TRBJ2-3, with D hard to call. The CDR3 loop spans 15 amino acids. Between the trimmed V and J ends, which lost 1 base and 3 bases, there was a span of 11 bases. Germline V lookup: CDR1 KGHSH, CDR2 LQKENI. CDR3 sequence (DNA): TGTGCCAGCTCACCACTCGGATCGGGTACAGATACGCAGTATTTT. It specifies CASSPLGSGTDTQYF.

The genes are TRBV7-9 and TRBJ2-1; either TRBD1 or TRBD2 may supply D (6 bases each). From germline, CDR1 is SEHNR and CDR2 FQNEAQ (reference sequence). The CDR3 totals 17 residues. With 2 bases removed from V and 7 bases from J, the gap between germline ends came to 21 bases. The DNA for the CDR3 is TGTGCCAGCAGCTTAAATCACCGGAGGGGGGTTGAGAATGAGCAGTTCTTC. It codes for CASSLNHRRGVENEQFF.

The V and J genes are TRBV9 and TRBJ1-6; the match to TRBD1 covers 7 bases. V lost 4 bases to trimming and J lost 6 bases; unmatched junction nucleotides: 10. Germline V lookup: CDR1 SGDLS, CDR2 YYNGEE. The CDR3 has 16 amino acids. CDR3 residues: CASSPHRGFVNSPLHF. CDR3 DNA sequence: TGTGCCAGCAGCCCCCACAGGGGATTTGTTAATTCACCCCTCCACTTT.

The V gene is TRBV7-3, the J gene TRBJ2-3; TRBD1 agrees at 7 bases. With 5 bases clipped from V and 2 bases from J, the junction kept 16 bases outside the gene matches. The CDR3 runs to 18 residues. CDR1 and CDR2 from the germline V gene are SGHTA and FQGTGA. The CDR3 DNA follows: TGTGCCAGCAGCAACAATACCGGGGACAGTAAATCCACAGATACGCAGTATTTT. Its protein product is CASSNNTGDSKSTDTQYF.

This sequence joins TRBV27 and TRBJ1-3, with a possible D match to TRBD1 (6 bases). Per the germline V gene, CDR1 is MNHEY and CDR2 is SMNVEV (reference sequence). The CDR3 consists of 14 residues. The V and J ends lost 3 bases and 4 bases respectively, with 10 bases between them. This CDR3 reads CASSFGGPGNTIYF. CDR3 in DNA: TGTGCCAGCAGTTTCGGGGGGCCCGGAAACACCATATATTTT.

The chain uses TRBV27 and TRBJ2-3; the D gene is possibly TRBD1 (6 bases). Germline loops: CDR1 MNHEY, CDR2 SMNVEV (reference sequence). V lost 4 bases to trimming and J lost 3 bases, with 8 bases between them. The CDR3 is made up of 13 amino acids. The CDR3 bases are TGTGCCAGCAGTTCCGGACAGACAGATACGCAGTATTTT. It is translated as CASSSGQTDTQYF.

This clone has only a few counts. The chain is built from TRBV27 and TRBJ1-1; 8 positions match TRBD1. V was clipped by 5 bases and J by 6 bases; unmatched bases: 8. The germline CDR1 and CDR2 sequences are MNHEY and SMNVEV (reference sequence). The CDR3 loop spans 14 amino acids. CDR3 in amino acids: CASSALQGVPEAFF. The CDR3 DNA follows: TGTGCCAGCAGTGCGTTACAGGGGGTCCCTGAAGCTTTCTTT.